A selection of T cell receptor beta chains follows, all from one sample in a study of T-cell reconstitution after alpha-beta-depleted transplantation in children. A single record per CDR3 protein comes from TCRdb applying MiXCR to the PCR reads. Of roughly 300,000 distinct CDR3 sequences listed, roughly 12% are singletons. The material sequenced was peripheral blood, taken 180 days after TCRalphabeta/CD19-depleted stem cell transplant. These TCRs come from a male patient aged 2-15 years who had a stem cell transplant for chronic granulomatous disease, so the T cells may come from the graft donor. The CDR3 runs from the conserved cysteine through the conserved F or W. Each record gives: V gene, clone size, J gene, D gene, CDR3 protein, CDR3 DNA. A D gene is named only where the DNA matches it firmly. Clone size appears in some rows only: once, few, many, or a class for an expanded clone.

V: TRBV21-1
size: .
J: TRBJ2-2
D: .
CDR3: CASSKGIRDTGELFF
DNA: TGTGCCAGCAGCAAAGGAATCCGGGACACCGGGGAGCTGTTTTTT

V: TRBV7-9
size: .
J: TRBJ2-6
D: TRBD1
CDR3: CASSPQGANGANVLTF
DNA: TGTGCCAGCAGCCCACAGGGGGCTAATGGGGCCAACGTCCTGACTTTC

V: TRBV19
size: few
J: TRBJ2-1
D: .
CDR3: CASTPSGTPYNEQFF
DNA: TGTGCCAGTACCCCAAGTGGGACTCCTTACAATGAGCAGTTCTTC

V: TRBV25-1
size: many
J: TRBJ2-2
D: TRBD1
CDR3: CASSKGQGFPGELFF
DNA: TGTGCCAGCAGCAAGGGACAGGGGTTTCCCGGGGAGCTGTTTTTT

V: TRBV20-1
size: many
J: TRBJ1-5
D: TRBD1
CDR3: CSALTTGDRWNQPQHF
DNA: TGCAGTGCTTTAACGACAGGGGATCGTTGGAATCAGCCCCAGCATTTT

V: TRBV7-9
size: many
J: TRBJ2-7
D: TRBD1
CDR3: CASSRPGTGSREQYF
DNA: TGTGCCAGCAGCCGTCCCGGGACAGGAAGTCGGGAGCAGTACTTC

V: TRBV9
size: many
J: TRBJ2-5
D: .
CDR3: CASSDPRAQETQYF
DNA: TGTGCCAGCAGCGACCCCAGAGCTCAAGAGACCCAGTACTTC

V: TRBV18
size: many
J: TRBJ2-3
D: TRBD1
CDR3: CASRRTGGATDTQYF
DNA: TGTGCCAGCCGACGTACAGGGGGCGCGACAGATACGCAGTATTTT

V: TRBV7-9
size: few
J: TRBJ1-5
D: TRBD1
CDR3: CASSLWDSNQPQHF
DNA: TGTGCCAGCAGCTTATGGGACAGTAATCAGCCCCAGCATTTT

V: TRBV7-6
size: many
J: TRBJ2-7
D: TRBD1
CDR3: CASSLADRYEQYF
DNA: TGTGCCAGCAGCTTAGCGGACAGGTACGAGCAGTACTTC

V: TRBV20-1
size: .
J: TRBJ2-7
D: .
CDR3: CSAPLEWTYEQSF
DNA: TGCAGTGCACCTTTGGAGTGGACCTACGAGCAGTCCTTC

V: TRBV12-3/TRBV12-4
size: many
J: TRBJ2-3
D: .
CDR3: CASSFSGGKDTQYF
DNA: TGTGCCAGCAGTTTCTCTGGCGGGAAAGATACGCAGTATTTT

V: TRBV11-2
size: many
J: TRBJ2-7
D: TRBD1
CDR3: CASSLAPTGNYEQYF
DNA: TGTGCCAGCAGCTTAGCTCCGACAGGGAACTACGAGCAGTACTTC

V: TRBV7-9
size: many
J: TRBJ1-1
D: .
CDR3: CASSLFVLSWGTEAFF
DNA: TGTGCCAGCAGCCTCTTCGTCTTATCCTGGGGCACTGAAGCTTTCTTT

V: TRBV7-6
size: many
J: TRBJ1-2
D: .
CDR3: CASSLYTGGYGYTF
DNA: TGTGCCAGCAGCTTATATACGGGGGGCTATGGCTACACCTTC

V: TRBV6-1
size: many
J: TRBJ2-2
D: .
CDR3: CASRSGTNTGELFF
DNA: TGTGCCAGCAGATCCGGGACAAACACCGGGGAGCTGTTTTTT

V: TRBV20-1
size: many
J: TRBJ2-7
D: TRBD2
CDR3: CSANSGRTYEQYF
DNA: TGCAGTGCTAATAGCGGGAGGACCTACGAGCAGTACTTC

V: TRBV27
size: many
J: TRBJ2-3
D: .
CDR3: CASKTFSTDTQYF
DNA: TGTGCCAGCAAAACCTTCAGCACAGATACGCAGTATTTT

V: TRBV19
size: .
J: TRBJ2-3
D: TRBD2
CDR3: CATRGLAVTDTQYF
DNA: TGTGCCACCAGGGGACTAGCGGTCACAGATACGCAGTATTTT

V: TRBV29-1
size: few
J: TRBJ2-7
D: .
CDR3: CSAGEKGTRNEQYF
DNA: TGCAGCGCTGGGGAGAAGGGGACAAGGAACGAGCAGTACTTC

V: TRBV11-2
size: many
J: TRBJ2-4
D: TRBD1
CDR3: CASSPLRGLKNIQYF
DNA: TGTGCCAGCAGCCCCCTTAGGGGGCTAAAAAACATTCAGTACTTC

V: TRBV20-1
size: many
J: TRBJ2-1
D: TRBD2
CDR3: CSASLSGRAGNEQFF
DNA: TGCAGTGCTTCCCTCAGCGGGAGGGCCGGGAATGAGCAGTTCTTC

V: TRBV6-5
size: many
J: TRBJ2-2
D: .
CDR3: CASSYLNPTTGELFF
DNA: TGTGCCAGCAGTTACTTGAATCCAACCACCGGGGAGCTGTTTTTT

V: TRBV30
size: many
J: TRBJ2-5
D: .
CDR3: CAWSVMGAQETQYF
DNA: TGTGCCTGGAGTGTAATGGGGGCTCAGGAGACCCAGTACTTC

V: TRBV27
size: few
J: TRBJ2-3
D: .
CDR3: CASRRDWSSTDTQYF
DNA: TGTGCCAGCAGACGGGACTGGTCTAGCACAGATACGCAGTATTTT

V: TRBV6-5
size: many
J: TRBJ1-2
D: .
CDR3: CASSYSQGGYTF
DNA: TGTGCCAGCAGTTACTCACAGGGTGGCTACACCTTC

V: TRBV5-1
size: many
J: TRBJ1-5
D: .
CDR3: CASKAGVNQPQHF
DNA: TGCGCCAGCAAGGCAGGAGTCAATCAGCCCCAGCATTTT

V: TRBV12-3/TRBV12-4
size: many
J: TRBJ2-5
D: .
CDR3: CASSGSGGWEETQYF
DNA: TGTGCCAGCAGTGGGTCAGGGGGGTGGGAAGAGACCCAGTACTTC

V: TRBV19
size: many
J: TRBJ2-3
D: .
CDR3: CASSLREGVTDTQYF
DNA: TGTGCCAGTAGTCTGCGGGAAGGTGTGACAGATACGCAGTATTTT

V: TRBV20-1
size: many
J: TRBJ1-2
D: .
CDR3: CSARDQRTASLAGYTF
DNA: TGCAGTGCTAGAGATCAAAGGACAGCCAGTCTAGCCGGCTACACCTTC

V: TRBV20-1
size: .
J: TRBJ2-4
D: TRBD2
CDR3: CSAGTSGRSAKNIQYF
DNA: TGCAGTGCTGGGACTAGCGGGAGATCAGCCAAAAACATTCAGTACTTC

V: TRBV29-1
size: many
J: TRBJ2-7
D: .
CDR3: CSGVGHTYEQYF
DNA: TGCAGCGGGGTGGGACACACCTACGAGCAGTACTTC

V: TRBV10-3
size: many
J: TRBJ2-7
D: .
CDR3: CAISKEGEGAYEQYF
DNA: TGTGCCATCAGCAAAGAGGGGGAGGGGGCGTACGAGCAGTACTTC

V: TRBV7-2
size: many
J: TRBJ2-4
D: .
CDR3: CASSRENIQYF
DNA: TGTGCCAGCAGCCGCGAAAACATTCAGTACTTC

V: TRBV18
size: .
J: TRBJ2-7
D: .
CDR3: CASSPPGVGFSYEQYF
DNA: TGTGCCAGCTCACCACCGGGAGTAGGATTTAGTTACGAGCAGTACTTC

V: TRBV12-3/TRBV12-4
size: few
J: TRBJ2-2
D: .
CDR3: CASRGKFTGELFF
DNA: TGTGCCAGCAGGGGGAAGTTTACCGGGGAGCTGTTTTTT

V: TRBV30
size: few
J: TRBJ2-7
D: .
CDR3: CAWSVQDTGSYEQCF
DNA: TGTGCCTGGAGTGTACAGGACACGGGGTCCTACGAGCAGTGCTTC

V: TRBV12-3/TRBV12-4
size: many
J: TRBJ2-7
D: .
CDR3: CASSLGLHYEQYF
DNA: TGTGCCAGCAGTCTCGGACTGCATTACGAGCAGTACTTC

V: TRBV5-1
size: many
J: TRBJ2-7
D: .
CDR3: CASRDDPAYEQYF
DNA: TGCGCCAGCAGGGACGACCCAGCCTACGAGCAGTACTTC

V: TRBV29-1
size: many
J: TRBJ2-7
D: TRBD2
CDR3: CSVEASGRGEQYF
DNA: TGCAGCGTTGAGGCTAGCGGGAGGGGCGAGCAGTACTTC

V: TRBV7-9
size: many
J: TRBJ2-7
D: .
CDR3: CASSLANTRYEQYF
DNA: TGTGCCAGCAGCTTAGCAAACACGCGCTACGAGCAGTACTTC

V: TRBV4-1
size: many
J: TRBJ1-1
D: .
CDR3: CASTTGNTEAFF
DNA: TGCGCCAGCACCACCGGGAACACTGAAGCTTTCTTT

V: TRBV2
size: many
J: TRBJ2-6
D: .
CDR3: CASSETISGANVLTF
DNA: TGTGCCAGCAGTGAAACTATCTCTGGGGCCAACGTCCTGACTTTC

V: TRBV20-1
size: many
J: TRBJ2-7
D: TRBD2
CDR3: CSASERASGKYEQYF
DNA: TGCAGTGCTAGTGAACGGGCTAGCGGGAAATACGAGCAGTACTTC

V: TRBV11-2
size: many
J: TRBJ1-2
D: .
CDR3: CASSLVGATYGYTF
DNA: TGTGCCAGCAGCTTAGTTGGGGCTACCTATGGCTACACCTTC